The 24 T cell receptor beta chains in this list originate from one sample, sequenced in a study of blood T cell repertoires in COVID-19. Data came from immunoSEQ multiplex PCR; TCRdb stores just in-frame clones and leaves some out. The sample gives approximately 71,000 clones, 88% of which show up once; approximately 4.6% is in the top ten. Sequencing used peripheral blood. These receptors were collected from a human donor in a cohort sampled during active COVID-19.

This chain joins TRBV6-5 and TRBJ2-1; 8 bases match TRBD2. The CDR3 contains 14 residues. V shed 6 bases and J 6 bases; nucleotides not matched to a gene: 7. Germline CDR1 and CDR2: MNHEY and SVGAGI. As DNA, the CDR3 is TGTGCCAGCAGCAAGCGGGAGTTCGGCAATGAGCAGTTCTTC. This translates into CASSKREFGNEQFF.

V gene TRBV4-1 combines with J gene TRBJ1-4; TRBD1 aligns across 7 bases. V shed 0 bases, J shed 8 bases, and the junction held 3 bases outside the gene matches. Germline lookup yields CDR1 MGHRA and CDR2 YSYEKL. The CDR3 covers 14 residues. DNA for the CDR3: TGCGCCAGCAGCCAAGAGGGGACAGAAGAAAAACTGTTTTTT. This translates into CASSQEGTEEKLFF.

This clone was detected only once. J is TRBJ1-1 and V is TRBV4-2; D call uncertain. The CDR3 consists of 15 residues. Germline CDR1 LGHNA, CDR2 YNFKEQ. V lost 5 bases and J 2 bases, leaving 15 bases between the germline ends. This CDR3 is CASSTETGFNTEAFF. Here the CDR3 DNA reads TGTGCCAGCAGCACCGAAACGGGTTTCAACACTGAAGCTTTCTTT.

This chain connects TRBV27 to TRBJ2-7; TRBD2 matches at 12 bases. The germline V gene encodes CDR1 MNHEY and CDR2 SMNVEV (reference sequence). The CDR3 consists of 19 residues. Trimming at V came to 6 bases and at J to 2 bases, leaving 17 bases not matched to a gene. CDR3 nucleotide sequence: TGTGCCAGCAGCCCCTATGTGGCTAGCGGGAGGGCCGATGCCTACGAGCAGTACTTC. Translated, it gives CASSPYVASGRADAYEQYF.

The chain employs TRBV2 and TRBJ1-3, with TRBD1 identical over 9 bases. There are 16 residues in the CDR3. V gave up 6 bases and J gave up 2 bases; unmatched junction bases: 8. Per germline, CDR1 SNHLY and CDR2 FYNNEI. The CDR3 loop reads CASRDPGQGAGNTIYF. Here the CDR3 DNA reads TGTGCCAGCAGGGACCCGGGACAGGGAGCTGGAAACACCATATATTTT.

The rearrangement links TRBV6-2 or TRBV6-3 to TRBJ2-7; weak D call: TRBD2 (7 bases). CDR1 is MNHEY and CDR2 is SVGEGT in the germline V gene. This CDR3 is 13 amino acids long. Trimming shortened V by 2 bases and J by 5 bases, and 10 bases separated the two germline ends. The CDR3 region is CASSYRGGHEQYF. The CDR3 coding sequence is TGTGCCAGCAGTTACCGCGGGGGCCACGAGCAGTACTTC.

This chain joins TRBV5-6 and TRBJ1-5; D uncertain. This CDR3 comprises 15 residues. Trimming pared 4 bases from V and 3 bases from J, leaving 14 bases between. Germline assignment: CDR1 SGHDT and CDR2 YYEEEE. DNA for the CDR3: TGTGCCAGCAGCCCCACCCCCCGGGACAATCAGCCCCAGCATTTT. Its translation: CASSPTPRDNQPQHF.

CDR3 loop: CASSKLTDCLSAFF. The CDR3 DNA reads TGTGCCAGCAGCAAACTGACGGACTGTCTCTCGGCTTTCTTT. This chain links TRBV21-1 with TRBJ1-1. TRBV21-1 is flagged as a pseudogene. The CDR3 loop spans 14 amino acids.

The chain is built from TRBV5-1 and TRBJ2-3, with D maybe TRBD2 (6 bases). Germline CDR1 is SGHRS and CDR2 is YFSETQ. V was clipped by 0 bases and J by 0 bases, with 11 bases between them. The CDR3 has 16 amino acids. CDR3 nucleotide sequence: TGCGCCAGCAGCTTGGCCGGCGGGGAGAGCACAGATACGCAGTATTTT. It yields the protein CASSLAGGESTDTQYF.

This chain joins TRBV24-1 and TRBJ2-3; 8 nucleotides line up with TRBD2. In germline, CDR1 is KGHDR, CDR2 SFDVKD. Trimming at V came to 7 bases and at J to 2 bases, leaving 4 bases not matched to a gene. The CDR3 is made up of 14 amino acids. The CDR3 is CATSYSGNTDTQYF. The CDR3 DNA sequence: TGTGCCACCAGCTATAGCGGGAACACAGATACGCAGTATTTT.

V and J are TRBV7-2 and TRBJ1-3, with a tentative D call TRBD1 (5 bases). Per germline, CDR1 SGHTA and CDR2 FQGNSA. The V gene lost 4 bases and the J gene lost 1 base, with 23 bases spanning the gap. This CDR3 has 19 residues. The CDR3 protein is CASSSPLQTEASSGNTIYF. In nucleotides, the CDR3 is TGTGCCAGCAGCTCACCCTTGCAGACAGAGGCTTCATCTGGAAACACCATATATTTT. Variable domain in full (rest from reference TRBV7-2 and TRBJ1-3): GAGVSQSPSNKVTEKGKDVELRCDPISGHTALYWYRQSLGQGLEFLIYFQGNSAPDKSGLPSDRFSAERTGGSVSTLTIQRTQQEDSAVYLCASSSPLQTEASSGNTIYFGEGSWLTVV.

The chain combines TRBV28 with TRBJ1-5; TRBD1 matches 7 bases. Germline-derived CDR1 and CDR2 are MDHEN and SYDVKM. The ends lost 2 bases at V and 3 bases at J; junction bases unmatched: 7. The CDR3 length is 16 residues. In nucleotides, the CDR3 is TGTGCCAGCAGTTTAGGTTTAGGGGGCTCCAATCAGCCCCAGCATTTT. It is translated as CASSLGLGGSNQPQHF.

The chain recombines TRBV12-3 or TRBV12-4 with TRBJ1-1; D possibly corresponds to TRBD1 (5 bases). Trimming shortened V by 2 bases and J by 7 bases, and 11 bases separated the two germline ends. The CDR3 has 13 residues. CDR3 amino acids: CASSLSQGGEAFF. CDR3 nucleotide sequence: TGTGCCAGCAGTTTATCGCAGGGCGGTGAAGCTTTCTTT.

The rearrangement uses TRBV3-1 (or the pseudogene TRBV3-2) and TRBJ2-3, with 8 bases that match TRBD2. This CDR3 contains 16 residues. V gave up 7 bases and J gave up 6 bases; unmatched junction bases: 15. Germline V gene sequence: CDR1 LGHDT, CDR2 YNNKEL (reference sequence). This CDR3 is CASTPGAGVLGDTQYF. The DNA of the CDR3 is TGTGCCAGCACCCCGGGAGCGGGGGTCCTCGGGGATACGCAGTATTTT.

The chain has TRBV7-2 and TRBJ2-7; 8 bases match TRBD2. The germline V gene has CDR1 SGHTA and CDR2 FQGNSA. The CDR3 runs 19 residues. Trimming took 2 bases from V and 0 from J; bases not matched to a gene: 15. CDR3 amino acids: CASSLPRGGSGFHSYEQYF. CDR3 coding DNA: TGTGCCAGCAGCTTACCCCGGGGGGGAAGCGGGTTCCACTCCTACGAGCAGTACTTC.

The chain joins TRBV5-5 to TRBJ1-1; D gene ambiguous. CDR1 is SGHKS and CDR2 is YYEKEE in the germline V gene (reference sequence). The CDR3 spans 16 residues. V was cut by 3 bases and J by 0 bases, with 15 bases left in between. This CDR3 reads CASSSVLAGLNTEAFF. The CDR3 DNA follows: TGTGCCAGCAGCTCAGTCCTCGCGGGATTGAACACTGAAGCTTTCTTT.

The chain carries TRBV15 and TRBJ1-4, with D uncertain. V lost 5 bases and J lost 0, with 10 bases in between. Germline V CDR1 and CDR2: LNHNV, YYDKDF (reference sequence). The CDR3 is 15 residues long. The DNA of the CDR3 is TGTGCCACCAGCGCCCACATCCCAACTAATGAAAAACTGTTTTTT. It specifies CATSAHIPTNEKLFF.

The V and J genes are TRBV7-2 and TRBJ1-2; D not resolved. The CDR3 has 15 amino acids. Germline V gene lookup returns CDR1 SGHTA and CDR2 FQGNSA. V lost 1 base to trimming and J lost 2 bases, with 11 bases between them. Here the CDR3 reads CASSLEQLTNYGYTF. In DNA, the CDR3 is TGTGCCAGCAGCTTAGAACAGCTCACAAACTATGGCTACACCTTC. Using reference TRBV7-2 and TRBJ1-2 for the parts outside the CDR3, the full variable domain is GAGVSQSPSNKVTEKGKDVELRCDPISGHTALYWYRQSLGQGLEFLIYFQGNSAPDKSGLPSDRFSAERTGGSVSTLTIQRTQQEDSAVYLCASSLEQLTNYGYTFGSGTRLTVV.

The chain employs TRBV7-9 and TRBJ2-7; 10 bases line up with TRBD2. There are 15 residues in the CDR3. The ends lost 6 bases at V and 4 bases at J; junction bases unmatched: 9. Germline V gene sequence: CDR1 SEHNR, CDR2 FQNEAQ (reference sequence). CDR3 DNA: TGTGCCAGCAGTTCGCCGGGACTAGCGCAATACGAGCAGTACTTC. Its translation: CASSSPGLAQYEQYF.

The J gene is TRBJ2-5, the V gene TRBV3-1 (or the pseudogene TRBV3-2), with unresolved D. Looked up from germline, CDR1 is LGHDT and CDR2 is YNNKEL (reference sequence). The CDR3 runs to 12 residues. The ends were cut back, 11 bases at V and 0 bases at J, with 10 bases in the middle. The CDR3 sequence: CARGADQETQYF. The CDR3 coding sequence is TGTGCCCGCGGAGCCGACCAAGAGACCCAGTACTTC.

V and J are TRBV28 and TRBJ1-2; D ambiguous. V was clipped by 7 bases and J by 7 bases, with 13 bases between them. CDR1 and CDR2 from the germline V gene are MDHEN and SYDVKM. This CDR3 comprises 12 residues. CDR3 nucleotides: TGTGCCAGCACCCCCGGGGAGGGTGGCTACACCTTC. This translates into CASTPGEGGYTF.

V gene TRBV2 combines with J gene TRBJ1-5; 9 bases are a match to TRBD1. The CDR3 runs to 15 residues. The germline CDR1 and CDR2 sequences are SNHLY and FYNNEI. The V gene end was trimmed by 6 bases and the J gene end by 2 bases; junction bases not matched to a gene: 5. This chain's CDR3 is CASRQGALRNQPQHF. The DNA of the CDR3 is TGTGCCAGCAGACAGGGGGCGCTACGCAATCAGCCCCAGCATTTT.

V usage is TRBV6-6 and J usage is TRBJ2-3; possible D gene TRBD1, 5 bases. The CDR3 length is 12 residues. Germline CDR1 and CDR2: MNHNY and SVGAGI (reference sequence). Trimming left V 0 bases short and J 9 bases short, with 7 bases between. The chain's CDR3 is CASSYSRETQYF. In nucleotides, the CDR3 is TGTGCCAGCAGTTACTCCAGGGAAACGCAGTATTTT.

This rearrangement joins TRBV30 to TRBJ2-3; 8 bases agree with TRBD2. There are 16 residues in the CDR3. The germline V gene has CDR1 GTSNPN and CDR2 SVGIG (reference sequence). The ends lost 3 bases at V and 2 bases at J; junction bases unmatched: 10. The CDR3 sequence: CAWRTLTSASTDTQYF. CDR3 sequence (DNA): TGTGCCTGGAGGACCCTGACTAGCGCCTCCACAGATACGCAGTATTTT.